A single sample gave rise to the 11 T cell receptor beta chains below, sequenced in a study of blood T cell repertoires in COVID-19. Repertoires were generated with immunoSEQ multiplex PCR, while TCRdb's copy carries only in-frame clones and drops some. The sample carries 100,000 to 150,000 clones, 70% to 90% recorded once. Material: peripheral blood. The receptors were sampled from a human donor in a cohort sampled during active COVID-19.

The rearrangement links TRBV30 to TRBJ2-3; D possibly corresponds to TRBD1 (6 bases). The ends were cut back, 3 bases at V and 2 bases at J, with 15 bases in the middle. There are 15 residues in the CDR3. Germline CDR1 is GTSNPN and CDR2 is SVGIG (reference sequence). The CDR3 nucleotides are TGTGCCTGGAGCTCAGGGGTCGGGTACACAGATACGCAGTATTTT. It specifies CAWSSGVGYTDTQYF. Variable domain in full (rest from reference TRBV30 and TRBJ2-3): SQTIHQWPATLVQPVGSPLSLECTVEGTSNPNLYWYRQAAGRGLQLLFYSVGIGQISSEVPQNLSASRPQDRQFILSSKKLLLSDSGFYLCAWSSGVGYTDTQYFGPGTRLTVL.

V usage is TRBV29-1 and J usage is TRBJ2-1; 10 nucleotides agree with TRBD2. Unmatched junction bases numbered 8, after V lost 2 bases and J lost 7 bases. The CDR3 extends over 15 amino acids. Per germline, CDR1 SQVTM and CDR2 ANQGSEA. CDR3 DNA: TGCAGCGTTGAACGCCTAGCGGGAGTCGGGAATGAGCAGTTCTTC. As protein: CSVERLAGVGNEQFF.

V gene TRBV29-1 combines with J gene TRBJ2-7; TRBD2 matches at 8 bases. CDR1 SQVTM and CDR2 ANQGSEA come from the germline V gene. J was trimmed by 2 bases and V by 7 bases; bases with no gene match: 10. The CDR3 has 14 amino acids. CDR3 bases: TGCAGCGCCCGGGGGGGACAACGGGCCTACGAGCAGTACTTC. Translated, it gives CSARGGQRAYEQYF.

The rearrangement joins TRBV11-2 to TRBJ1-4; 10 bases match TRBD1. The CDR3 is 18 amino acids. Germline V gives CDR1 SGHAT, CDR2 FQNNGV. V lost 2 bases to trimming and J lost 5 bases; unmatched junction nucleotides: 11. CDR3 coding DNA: TGTGCCAGCAGCTTAAGGTGGGACAGGGGACTAATCAATGAAAAACTGTTTTTT. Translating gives CASSLRWDRGLINEKLFF. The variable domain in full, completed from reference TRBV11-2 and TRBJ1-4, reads EAGVAQSPRYKIIEKRQSVAFWCNPISGHATLYWYQQILGQGPKLLIQFQNNGVVDDSQLPKDRFSAERLKGVDSTLKIQPAKLEDSAVYLCASSLRWDRGLINEKLFFGSGTQLSVL.

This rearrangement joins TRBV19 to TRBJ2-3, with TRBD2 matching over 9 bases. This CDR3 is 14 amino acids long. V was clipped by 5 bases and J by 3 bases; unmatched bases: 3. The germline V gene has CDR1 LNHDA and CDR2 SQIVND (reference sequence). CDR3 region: CASSLAGSTDTQYF. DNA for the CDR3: TGTGCCAGTAGTCTAGCGGGAAGTACAGATACGCAGTATTTT.

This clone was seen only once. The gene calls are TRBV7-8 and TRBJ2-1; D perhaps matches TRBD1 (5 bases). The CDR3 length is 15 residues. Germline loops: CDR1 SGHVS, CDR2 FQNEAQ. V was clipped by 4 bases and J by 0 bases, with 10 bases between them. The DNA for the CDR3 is TGTGCCAGCAGCTCAGACCAGGGCTCCTACAATGAGCAGTTCTTC. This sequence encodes CASSSDQGSYNEQFF.

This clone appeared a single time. The CDR3 spells CSVITGSPYGYTF. CDR3 coding DNA: TGCAGCGTAATAACAGGGTCCCCCTATGGCTACACCTTC. The rearrangement joins TRBV29-1 to TRBJ1-2; the D gene is possibly TRBD1 (6 bases). CDR1 and CDR2 (germline): SQVTM, ANQGSEA. This CDR3 comprises 13 residues. V lost 6 bases and J lost 4, with 15 bases in between.

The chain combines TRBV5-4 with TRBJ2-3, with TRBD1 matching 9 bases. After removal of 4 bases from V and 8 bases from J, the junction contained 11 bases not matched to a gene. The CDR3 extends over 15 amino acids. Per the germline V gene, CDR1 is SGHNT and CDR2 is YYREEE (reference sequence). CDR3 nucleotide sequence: TGTGCCAGCAGCACCCGGACAGGGGCGGGGAGTACGCAGTATTTT. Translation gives CASSTRTGAGSTQYF.

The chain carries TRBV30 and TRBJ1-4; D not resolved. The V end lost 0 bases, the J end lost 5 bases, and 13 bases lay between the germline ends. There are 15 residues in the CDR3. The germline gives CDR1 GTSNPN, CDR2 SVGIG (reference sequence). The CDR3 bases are TGTGCCTGGAGTGTTTGGGCAGCAGTAAATGAAAAACTGTTTTTT. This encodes CAWSVWAAVNEKLFF.

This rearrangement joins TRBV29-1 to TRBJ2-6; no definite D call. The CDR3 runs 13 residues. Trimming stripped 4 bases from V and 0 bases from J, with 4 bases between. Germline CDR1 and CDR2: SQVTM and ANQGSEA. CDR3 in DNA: TGCAGCGTTGGGGCCTCTGGGGCCAACGTCCTGACTTTC. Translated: CSVGASGANVLTF.

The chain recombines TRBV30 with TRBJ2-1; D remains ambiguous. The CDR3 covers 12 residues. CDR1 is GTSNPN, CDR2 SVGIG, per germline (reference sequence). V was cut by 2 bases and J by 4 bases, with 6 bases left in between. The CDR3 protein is CAWSKSYNEQFF. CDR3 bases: TGTGCCTGGAGTAAGAGTTACAATGAGCAGTTCTTC.